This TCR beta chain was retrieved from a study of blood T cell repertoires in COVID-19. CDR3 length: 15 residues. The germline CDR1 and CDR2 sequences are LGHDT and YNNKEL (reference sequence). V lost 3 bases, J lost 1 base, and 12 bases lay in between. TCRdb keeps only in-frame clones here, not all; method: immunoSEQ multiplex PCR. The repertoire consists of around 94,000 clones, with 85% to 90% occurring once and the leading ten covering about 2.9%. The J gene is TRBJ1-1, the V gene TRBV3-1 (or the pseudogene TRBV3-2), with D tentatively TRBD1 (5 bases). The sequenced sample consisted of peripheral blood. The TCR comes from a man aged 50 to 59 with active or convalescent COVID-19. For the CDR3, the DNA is TGTGCCAGCAGCCAGGGCGGCGACAGGAACACTGAAGCTTTCTTT. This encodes CASSQGGDRNTEAFF.